Following are 20 T cell receptor beta chains from one sample sequenced in a study of blood T cell repertoires in COVID-19. The repertoire was sequenced with immunoSEQ multiplex PCR; TCRdb's copy has only in-frame clones and lacks some. The sample has roughly 700,000 clones; just under 90% are singletons. The sequenced sample was peripheral blood. The receptors here all came from a woman between 18 and 30 years old with acute or convalescent COVID-19.

A single count supports this clone. The chain recombines TRBV7-2 with TRBJ1-1, with 8 bases that match TRBD1. The J segment lost 0 bases and the V segment lost 3 bases, leaving 12 bases of the junction unmatched. The CDR3 length is 18 residues. CDR1 and CDR2 from the germline V gene are SGHTA and FQGNSA. The CDR3 loop reads CASSFPRGQGAMNTEAFF. CDR3 nucleotides: TGTGCCAGCAGCTTCCCACGGGGGCAGGGGGCCATGAACACTGAAGCTTTCTTT.

The rearrangement joins TRBV27 to TRBJ1-1, with a possible D match to TRBD1 (6 bases). Germline V gene lookup returns CDR1 MNHEY and CDR2 SMNVEV (reference sequence). V was clipped by 7 bases and J by 5 bases, with 17 bases between them. There are 14 residues in the CDR3. The CDR3 reads CASTDSGVGTEAFF. Written as DNA, the CDR3 is TGTGCCAGCACCGATTCAGGGGTGGGAACTGAAGCTTTCTTT.

This clone was counted once. The CDR3 sequence: CASSYDRTGYGYTF. The CDR3 nucleotides are TGTGCCAGCAGTTACGACAGGACAGGCTATGGCTACACCTTC. The chain carries TRBV7-2 and TRBJ1-2; 7 bases align to TRBD1. This CDR3 spans 14 amino acids. CDR1 and CDR2 from the germline V gene are SGHTA and FQGNSA. After removal of 6 bases from V and 4 bases from J, the junction contained 8 bases not matched to a gene.

The CDR3 DNA reads as TGTGCCAGCAGCCCCGGGACAGCACTTGAGTCACCCCTCCACTTT. Translating gives CASSPGTALESPLHF. The chain employs TRBV9 and TRBJ1-6, with 7 nucleotides matching TRBD1. This CDR3 spans 15 amino acids. V lost 4 bases, J lost 10 bases, and 11 bases stayed unmatched. CDR1 SGDLS and CDR2 YYNGEE come from the germline V gene. The whole variable domain, remainder taken from reference TRBV9 and TRBJ1-6, is DSGVTQTPKHLITATGQRVTLRCSPRSGDLSVYWYQQSLDQGLQFLIQYYNGEERAKGNILERFSAQQFPDLHSELNLSSLELGDSALYFCASSPGTALESPLHFGNGTRLTVT.

The chain links TRBV6-5 to TRBJ2-7; 12 bases map to TRBD2. V lost 0 bases, J lost 6 bases, and 3 bases stayed unmatched. The CDR3 sequence is 15 residues long. Germline CDR1 is MNHEY and CDR2 is SVGAGI. CDR3 coding DNA: TGTGCCAGCAGTTACTCTGGACTAGCGGGGAGCGAGCAGTACTTC. It specifies CASSYSGLAGSEQYF.

The V call is TRBV6-5, the J call TRBJ1-6; D is perhaps TRBD1 (5 bases). This CDR3 comprises 13 residues. Per germline, CDR1 MNHEY and CDR2 SVGAGI. V was clipped by 6 bases and J by 10 bases, with 13 bases between them. The chain's CDR3 is CASRRGEGSPLHF. The CDR3 nucleotides are TGTGCCAGCAGGCGAGGGGAGGGATCACCCCTCCACTTT.

This rearrangement joins TRBV18 to TRBJ2-6; D unclear. Germline CDR1 reads KGHSH; CDR2 reads LQKENI. CDR3 length: 16 amino acids. V was shortened by 2 bases and J by 0 bases, with 8 bases between the two germline ends. The CDR3 DNA sequence: TGTGCCAGCTCACCAGAGATTGCCTCTGGGGCCAACGTCCTGACTTTC. It translates to CASSPEIASGANVLTF.

V gene TRBV9 combines with J gene TRBJ1-2; the D is unclear. Germline lookup yields CDR1 SGDLS and CDR2 YYNGEE. The CDR3 contains 16 residues. V was trimmed by 0 bases and J by 1 base, leaving 13 bases between them. This chain's CDR3 is CASSVGGAGLNYGYTF. In nucleotides, the CDR3 is TGTGCCAGCAGCGTAGGTGGCGCAGGACTTAACTATGGCTACACCTTC.

The genes are TRBV9 and TRBJ1-2, with D unclear. V was pared by 3 bases and J by 4 bases, with 16 bases between. The CDR3 runs to 15 residues. CDR1 and CDR2 (germline): SGDLS, YYNGEE. The CDR3: CASSAGVGGGYGYTF. Written as DNA, the CDR3 is TGTGCCAGCAGCGCGGGAGTAGGCGGCGGCTATGGCTACACCTTC. Supplemented by reference TRBV9 and TRBJ1-2, the full variable domain reads DSGVTQTPKHLITATGQRVTLRCSPRSGDLSVYWYQQSLDQGLQFLIQYYNGEERAKGNILERFSAQQFPDLHSELNLSSLELGDSALYFCASSAGVGGGYGYTFGSGTRLTVV.

This chain joins TRBV5-1 and TRBJ1-3; D is undetermined. Looked up from germline, CDR1 is SGHRS and CDR2 is YFSETQ. This CDR3 is 16 amino acids long. V was clipped by 0 bases and J by 0 bases, with 10 bases between them. The CDR3 region has the DNA TGCGCCAGCAGCTTGGATTTACAGTACTCTGGAAACACCATATATTTT. Translating gives CASSLDLQYSGNTIYF. Full variable domain (missing parts from reference TRBV5-1 and TRBJ1-3): KAGVTQTPRYLIKTRGQQVTLSCSPISGHRSVSWYQQTPGQGLQFLFEYFSETQRNKGNFPGRFSGRQFSNSRSEMNVSTLELGDSALYLCASSLDLQYSGNTIYFGEGSWLTVV.

The CDR3 sequence is CASSPGTPSSYEQYF. The CDR3 DNA is TGTGCCAGTAGTCCCGGGACTCCAAGCTCCTACGAGCAGTACTTC. The chain combines TRBV19 with TRBJ2-7, with D perhaps TRBD2 (6 bases). Trimming removed 5 bases from V and 0 bases from J, with 14 bases in between. The CDR3 has 15 amino acids. Germline CDR1 and CDR2: LNHDA and SQIVND (reference sequence).

The chain uses TRBV29-1 and TRBJ1-1, with TRBD1 as a possible D gene (6 bases). CDR1 and CDR2 from the germline V gene are SQVTM and ANQGSEA. The CDR3 contains 11 residues. V was trimmed by 7 bases and J by 4 bases, leaving 10 bases between them. CDR3 loop: CSATGPTEAFF. The CDR3 DNA is TGCAGCGCCACAGGGCCCACTGAAGCTTTCTTT.

The rearrangement uses TRBV5-4 and TRBJ2-4; TRBD1 aligns across 8 bases. CDR1 SGHNT and CDR2 YYREEE come from the germline V gene (reference sequence). The CDR3 is 12 amino acids. The V and J ends lost 4 bases and 8 bases, in that order; junction bases with no gene match: 2. The CDR3 here is CASSRTGHIQYF. The CDR3 bases are TGTGCCAGCAGCAGGACAGGGCACATTCAGTACTTC.

The chain joins TRBV5-1 to TRBJ2-2; D possibly corresponds to TRBD1 (6 bases). Germline CDR1 reads SGHRS; CDR2 reads YFSETQ. CDR3 size: 16 residues. Trimming removed 2 bases at V and 0 bases at J, with 11 bases between. CDR3 loop: CASSLDRPPNTGELFF. In DNA, the CDR3 is TGCGCCAGCAGCTTAGACAGGCCGCCGAACACCGGGGAGCTGTTTTTT.

This sequence joins TRBV4-1 and TRBJ1-4, with 8 bases matching TRBD1. Germline V CDR1 and CDR2: MGHRA, YSYEKL. There are 15 residues in the CDR3. The ends lost 5 bases at V and 8 bases at J; junction bases unmatched: 10. CDR3 DNA sequence: TGCGCCAGCAGCGACAGGGGAACAGGGGAAGAAAAACTGTTTTTT. Translated, it gives CASSDRGTGEEKLFF.

CDR3 bases: TGTGCCAGCAGCTTGCGAGGAGGGGCAGAGACCCAGTACTTC. Translated, it gives CASSLRGGAETQYF. The chain is built from TRBV5-8 and TRBJ2-5; D might be TRBD2 (6 bases). V was pared by 1 base and J by 4 bases, with 11 bases between. The CDR3 contains 14 residues. CDR1 SGHTS and CDR2 YDEGEE come from the germline V gene.

CDR3 nucleotide sequence: TGTGCCAGCAGTTTCTCCCGTGGACAGGGGCTTGGCTACACCTTC. Protein sequence: CASSFSRGQGLGYTF. The gene calls are TRBV6-5 and TRBJ1-2, with TRBD1 identical over 9 bases. J lost 7 bases, V lost 4 bases, and 10 bases had no gene match. This CDR3 is 15 amino acids long. Germline CDR1 MNHEY, CDR2 SVGAGI.

This clone was seen more than once but under ten times. The CDR3 loop reads CASSPLGEESNYGYTF. CDR3 nucleotide sequence: TGTGCCAGCAGCCCATTAGGCGAGGAATCAAACTATGGCTACACCTTC. V usage is TRBV14 and J usage is TRBJ1-2, with D uncertain. This CDR3 comprises 16 residues. CDR1 SGHDN and CDR2 FVKESK come from the germline V gene. With 4 bases removed from V and 2 bases from J, the gap between germline ends came to 17 bases.

The J gene is TRBJ2-3, the V gene TRBV7-6, with TRBD2 identical over 11 bases. With 5 bases clipped from V and 6 bases from J, the junction kept 4 bases outside the gene matches. CDR1 is SGHVS and CDR2 is FNYEAQ in the germline V gene. CDR3 length: 14 residues. In DNA, the CDR3 is TGTGCCAGCAGCAATAGCGGGGGGGCGGATACGCAGTATTTT. Translating gives CASSNSGGADTQYF. The whole variable domain, remainder taken from reference TRBV7-6 and TRBJ2-3, is GAGVSQSPRYKVTKRGQDVALRCDPISGHVSLYWYRQALGQGPEFLTYFNYEAQQDKSGLPNDRFSAERPEGSISTLTIQRTEQRDSAMYRCASSNSGGADTQYFGPGTRLTVL.

In its sample, this clone was seen a few times. The V call is TRBV7-2, the J call TRBJ2-4; 7 nucleotides align to TRBD1. CDR1 is SGHTA and CDR2 is FQGNSA in the germline V gene. The CDR3 sequence is 14 residues long. J gave up 7 bases and V 2 bases, and 5 bases lay outside the gene matches. DNA for the CDR3: TGTGCCAGCAGCTTAAGAGGGGGCGGGAACATTCAGTACTTC. As protein: CASSLRGGGNIQYF.